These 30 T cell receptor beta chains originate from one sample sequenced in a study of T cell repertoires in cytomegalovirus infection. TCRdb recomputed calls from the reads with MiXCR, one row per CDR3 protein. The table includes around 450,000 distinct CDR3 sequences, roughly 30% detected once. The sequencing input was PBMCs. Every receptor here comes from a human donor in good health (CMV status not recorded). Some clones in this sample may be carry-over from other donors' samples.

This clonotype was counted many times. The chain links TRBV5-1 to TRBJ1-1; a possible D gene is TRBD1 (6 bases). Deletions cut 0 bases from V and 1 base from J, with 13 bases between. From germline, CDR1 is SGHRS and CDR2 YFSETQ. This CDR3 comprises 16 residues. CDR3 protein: CASSLEPTGTNTEAFF. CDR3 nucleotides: TGCGCCAGCAGCTTGGAGCCGACAGGAACGAACACTGAAGCTTTCTTT.

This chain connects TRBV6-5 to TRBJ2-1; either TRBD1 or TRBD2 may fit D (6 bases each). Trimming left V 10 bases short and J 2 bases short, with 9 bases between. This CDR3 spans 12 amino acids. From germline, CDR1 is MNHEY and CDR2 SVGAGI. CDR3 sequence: CATRGPYNEQFF. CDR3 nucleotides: TGTGCCACCCGGGGGCCCTACAATGAGCAGTTCTTC.

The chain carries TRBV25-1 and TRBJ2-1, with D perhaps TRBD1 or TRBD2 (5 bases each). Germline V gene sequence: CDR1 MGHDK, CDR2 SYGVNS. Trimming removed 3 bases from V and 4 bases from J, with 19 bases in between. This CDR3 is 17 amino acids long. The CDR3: CASSDTSGRLRYNEQFF. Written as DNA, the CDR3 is TGTGCCAGCAGTGACACGTCGGGACGGCTGCGATACAATGAGCAGTTCTTC.

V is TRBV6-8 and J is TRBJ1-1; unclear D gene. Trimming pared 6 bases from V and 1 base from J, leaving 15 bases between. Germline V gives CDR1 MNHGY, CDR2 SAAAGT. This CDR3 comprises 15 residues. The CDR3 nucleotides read TGTGCCAGCAGCCCCGGACCGCCACGGAACACTGAAGCTTTCTTT. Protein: CASSPGPPRNTEAFF.

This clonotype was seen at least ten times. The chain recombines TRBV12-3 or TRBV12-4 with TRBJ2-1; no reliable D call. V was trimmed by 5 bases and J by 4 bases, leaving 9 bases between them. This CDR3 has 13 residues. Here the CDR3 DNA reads TGTGCCAGCAGTGTAGTACTGTACAATGAGCAGTTCTTC. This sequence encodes CASSVVLYNEQFF.

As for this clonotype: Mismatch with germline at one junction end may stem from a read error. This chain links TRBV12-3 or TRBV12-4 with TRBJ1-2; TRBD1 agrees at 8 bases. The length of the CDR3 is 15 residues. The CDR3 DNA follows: TGTGGCAGCAGTTTAAGGTCAGGGGGCCCGTCTGGCTACACCTTC. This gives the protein CGSSLRSGGPSGYTF.

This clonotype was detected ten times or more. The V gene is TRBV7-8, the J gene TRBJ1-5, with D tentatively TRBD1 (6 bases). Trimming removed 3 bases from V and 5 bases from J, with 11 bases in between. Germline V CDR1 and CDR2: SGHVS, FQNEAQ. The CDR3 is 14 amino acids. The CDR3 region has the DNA TGTGCCAGCAGCTTCCACAGGGTAGATCAGCCCCAGCATTTT. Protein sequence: CASSFHRVDQPQHF.

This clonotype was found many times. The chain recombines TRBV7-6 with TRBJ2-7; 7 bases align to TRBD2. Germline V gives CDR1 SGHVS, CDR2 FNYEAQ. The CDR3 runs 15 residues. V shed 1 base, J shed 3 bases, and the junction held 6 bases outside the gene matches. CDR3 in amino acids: CASSLDPGGFYEQYF. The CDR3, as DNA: TGTGCCAGCAGCTTAGATCCGGGGGGATTCTACGAGCAGTACTTC.

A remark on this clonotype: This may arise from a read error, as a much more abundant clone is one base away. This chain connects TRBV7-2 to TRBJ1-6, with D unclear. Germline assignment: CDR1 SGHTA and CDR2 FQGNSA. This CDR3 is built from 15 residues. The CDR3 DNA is TGTGCCAGCAGCTTATCCGCGACACTTAATTCACCCCTCCCCTTT. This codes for CASSLSATLNSPLPF.

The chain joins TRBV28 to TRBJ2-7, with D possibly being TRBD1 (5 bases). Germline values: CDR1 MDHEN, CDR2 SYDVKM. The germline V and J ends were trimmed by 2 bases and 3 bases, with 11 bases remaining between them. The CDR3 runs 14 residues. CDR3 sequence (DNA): TGTGCCAGCAGTTTACAGGGCGCGTTCTACGAGCAGTACTTC. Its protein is CASSLQGAFYEQYF.

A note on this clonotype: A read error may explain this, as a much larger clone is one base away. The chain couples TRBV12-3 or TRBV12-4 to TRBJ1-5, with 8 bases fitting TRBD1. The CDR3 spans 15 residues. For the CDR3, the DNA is TGTGCCAGCAGTTTTAGGACAGGGAACAATCATCCCCAGCATTTT. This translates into CASSFRTGNNHPQHF.

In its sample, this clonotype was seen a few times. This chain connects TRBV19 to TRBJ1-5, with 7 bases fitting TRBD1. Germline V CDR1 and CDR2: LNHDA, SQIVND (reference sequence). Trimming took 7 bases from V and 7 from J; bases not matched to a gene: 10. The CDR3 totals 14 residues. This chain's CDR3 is CASTGPRGVQPQHF. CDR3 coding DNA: TGTGCCAGTACGGGCCCCAGGGGGGTCCAGCCCCAGCATTTT.

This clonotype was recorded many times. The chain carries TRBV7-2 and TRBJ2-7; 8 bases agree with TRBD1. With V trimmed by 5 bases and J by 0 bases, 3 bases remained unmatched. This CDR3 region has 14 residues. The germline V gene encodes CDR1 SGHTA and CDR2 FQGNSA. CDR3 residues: CASSPGGNSYEQYF. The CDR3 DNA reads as TGTGCCAGCAGCCCAGGGGGCAACTCCTACGAGCAGTACTTC.

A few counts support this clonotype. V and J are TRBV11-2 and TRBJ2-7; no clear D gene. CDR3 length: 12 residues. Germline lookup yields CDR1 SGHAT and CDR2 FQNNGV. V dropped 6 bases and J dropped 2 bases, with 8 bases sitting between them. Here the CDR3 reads CASSRTTYEQYF. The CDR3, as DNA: TGTGCCAGCAGTCGAACGACCTACGAGCAGTACTTC.

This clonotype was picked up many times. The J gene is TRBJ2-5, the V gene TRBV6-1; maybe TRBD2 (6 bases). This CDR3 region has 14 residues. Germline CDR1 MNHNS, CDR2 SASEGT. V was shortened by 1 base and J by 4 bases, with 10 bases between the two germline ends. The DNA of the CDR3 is TGTGCCAGCAGTGAAGTTGTCGGGGGAGAGACCCAGTACTTC. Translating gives CASSEVVGGETQYF.

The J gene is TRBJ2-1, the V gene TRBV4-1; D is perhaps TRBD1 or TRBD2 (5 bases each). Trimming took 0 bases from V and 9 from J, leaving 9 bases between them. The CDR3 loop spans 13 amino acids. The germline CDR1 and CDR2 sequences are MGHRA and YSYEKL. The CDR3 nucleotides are TGCGCCAGCAGCCAAGAGGGGGTAGGTGAGCAGTTCTTC. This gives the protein CASSQEGVGEQFF.

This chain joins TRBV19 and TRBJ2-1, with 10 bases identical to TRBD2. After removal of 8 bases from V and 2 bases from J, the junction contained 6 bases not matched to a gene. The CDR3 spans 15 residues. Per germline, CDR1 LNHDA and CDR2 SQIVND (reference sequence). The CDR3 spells CASAIGLAAYNEQFF. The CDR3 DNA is TGTGCCAGTGCGATTGGACTAGCGGCCTACAATGAGCAGTTCTTC.

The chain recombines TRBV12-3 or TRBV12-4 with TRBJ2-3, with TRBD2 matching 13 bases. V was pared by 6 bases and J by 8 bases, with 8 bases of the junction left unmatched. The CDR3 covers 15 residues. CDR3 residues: CASRPGLAGLLTQYF. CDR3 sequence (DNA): TGTGCCAGCAGGCCGGGACTAGCGGGGTTACTTACGCAGTATTTT.

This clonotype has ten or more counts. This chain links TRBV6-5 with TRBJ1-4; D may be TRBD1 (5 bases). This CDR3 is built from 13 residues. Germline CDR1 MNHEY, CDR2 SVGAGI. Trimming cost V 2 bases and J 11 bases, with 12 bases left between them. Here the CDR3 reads CASSYDMGEKLFF. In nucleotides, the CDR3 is TGTGCCAGCAGTTACGACATGGGGGAGAAACTGTTTTTT.

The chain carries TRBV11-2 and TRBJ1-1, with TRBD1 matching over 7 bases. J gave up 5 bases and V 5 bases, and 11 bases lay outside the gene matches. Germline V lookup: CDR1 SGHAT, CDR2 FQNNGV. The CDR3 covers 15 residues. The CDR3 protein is CASSRQQGIGTEAFF. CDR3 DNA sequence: TGTGCCAGCAGCCGGCAACAGGGGATTGGAACTGAAGCTTTCTTT. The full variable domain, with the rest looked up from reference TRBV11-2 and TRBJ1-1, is EAGVAQSPRYKIIEKRQSVAFWCNPISGHATLYWYQQILGQGPKLLIQFQNNGVVDDSQLPKDRFSAERLKGVDSTLKIQPAKLEDSAVYLCASSRQQGIGTEAFFGQGTRLTVV.

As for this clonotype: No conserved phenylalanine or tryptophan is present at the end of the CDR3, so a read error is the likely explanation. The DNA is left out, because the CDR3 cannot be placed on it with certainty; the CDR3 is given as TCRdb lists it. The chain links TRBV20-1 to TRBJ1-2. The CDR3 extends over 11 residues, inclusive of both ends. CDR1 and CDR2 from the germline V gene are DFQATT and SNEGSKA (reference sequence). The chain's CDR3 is CSATSSGSPRV.

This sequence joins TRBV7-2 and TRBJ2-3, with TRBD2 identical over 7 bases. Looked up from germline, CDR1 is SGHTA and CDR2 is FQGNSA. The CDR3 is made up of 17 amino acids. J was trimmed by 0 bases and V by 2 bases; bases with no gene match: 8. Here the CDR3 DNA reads TGTGCCAGCAGCTTAACGCGCGGGGGTTTAAGCACAGATACGCAGTATTTT. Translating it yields CASSLTRGGLSTDTQYF. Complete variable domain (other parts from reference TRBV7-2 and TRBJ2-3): GAGVSQSPSNKVTEKGKDVELRCDPISGHTALYWYRQSLGQGLEFLIYFQGNSAPDKSGLPSDRFSAERTGGSVSTLTIQRTQQEDSAVYLCASSLTRGGLSTDTQYFGPGTRLTVL.

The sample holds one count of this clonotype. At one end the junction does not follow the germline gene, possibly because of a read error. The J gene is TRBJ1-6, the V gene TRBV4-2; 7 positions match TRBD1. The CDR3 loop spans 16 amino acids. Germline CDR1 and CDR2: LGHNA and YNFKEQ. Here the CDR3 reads CAGSQARTGNPPPLHF. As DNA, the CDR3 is TGTGCCGGCAGCCAAGCACGGACAGGAAACCCTCCACCCCTCCACTTT.

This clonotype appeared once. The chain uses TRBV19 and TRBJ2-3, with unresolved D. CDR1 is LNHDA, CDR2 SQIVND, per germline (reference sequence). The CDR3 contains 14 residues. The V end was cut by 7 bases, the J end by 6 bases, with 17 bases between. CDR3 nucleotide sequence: TGTGCCAGTAAGTCCCGGGCCTTTCTGGATACGCAGTATTTT. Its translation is CASKSRAFLDTQYF.

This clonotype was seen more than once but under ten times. The CDR3 nucleotides are TGCGCCAGCAGCGCTGACAGTGGTAGGATCCAAGAGACCCAGTACTTC. Encoded protein: CASSADSGRIQETQYF. The genes are TRBV5-1 and TRBJ2-5, with D possibly matching TRBD1 (5 bases). Germline values: CDR1 SGHRS, CDR2 YFSETQ. V gave up 4 bases and J gave up 1 base, with 17 bases separating them. The CDR3 totals 16 residues. The full variable domain, its missing parts supplied by reference TRBV5-1 and TRBJ2-5, is KAGVTQTPRYLIKTRGQQVTLSCSPISGHRSVSWYQQTPGQGLQFLFEYFSETQRNKGNFPGRFSGRQFSNSRSEMNVSTLELGDSALYLCASSADSGRIQETQYFGPGTRLLVL.

In DNA form, the CDR3 reads TGCGCCAGCAGTTCTACAGGGGCGCTTGGAAACACCATATATTTT. Its protein is CASSSTGALGNTIYF. The V call is TRBV5-1, the J call TRBJ1-3, with TRBD1 identical over 7 bases. The V and J ends lost 5 bases and 3 bases, in that order; junction bases with no gene match: 8. CDR1 SGHRS and CDR2 YFSETQ come from the germline V gene. The CDR3 is 15 amino acids.

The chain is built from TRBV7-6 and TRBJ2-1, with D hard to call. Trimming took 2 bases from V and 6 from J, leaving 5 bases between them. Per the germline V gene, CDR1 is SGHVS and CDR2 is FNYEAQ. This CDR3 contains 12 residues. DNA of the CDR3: TGTGCCAGCAGCTTATTACCCAATGAGCAGTTCTTC. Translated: CASSLLPNEQFF.

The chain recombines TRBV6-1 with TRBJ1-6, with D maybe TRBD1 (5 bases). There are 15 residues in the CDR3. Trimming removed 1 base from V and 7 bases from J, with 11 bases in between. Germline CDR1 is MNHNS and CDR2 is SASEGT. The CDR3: CASSEDPGPNSPLHF. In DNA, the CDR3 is TGTGCCAGCAGTGAAGATCCGGGACCAAATTCACCCCTCCACTTT.

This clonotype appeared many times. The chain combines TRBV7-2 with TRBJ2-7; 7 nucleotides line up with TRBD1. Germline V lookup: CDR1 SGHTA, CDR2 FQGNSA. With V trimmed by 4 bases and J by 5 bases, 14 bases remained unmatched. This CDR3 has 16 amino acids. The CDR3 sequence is CASSSRTGGALDEQYF. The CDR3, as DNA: TGTGCCAGCAGCTCCCGGACAGGTGGAGCTCTGGACGAGCAGTACTTC.

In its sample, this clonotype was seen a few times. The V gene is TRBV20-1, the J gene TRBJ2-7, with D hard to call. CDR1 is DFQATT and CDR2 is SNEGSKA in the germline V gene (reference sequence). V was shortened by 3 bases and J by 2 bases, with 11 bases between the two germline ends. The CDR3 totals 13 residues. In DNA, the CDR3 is TGCAGTGCTAGCGTGCCCGGACCCTACGAGCAGTACTTC. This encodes CSASVPGPYEQYF.